This T cell receptor (beta chain) was captured by sequencing in a study of cytomegalovirus exposure and HLA in healthy donors. As for the study in general: Previous work identified around 120 million unique TCR beta sequences from around 180 million T cells. In terms of ancestry, the Caucasian-associated cluster contained more than 65% of the approximately 400 genotyped donors. Study findings and constraints: A missense DCLRE1C variant was associated with V- and J-gene trimming of TCR beta chains in a later analysis, and an independent cohort replicated the association.

The PCR made use of 60 Vbeta and 13 Jbeta primers. Repertoires were generated with immunoSEQ multiplex PCR, while TCRdb's copy carries only in-frame clones and drops some. The data show some 120,000 clones, about four fifths seen once. Germline CDR1 is ENHRY and CDR2 is SYGVKD. The CDR3 has 13 amino acids. V was shortened by 0 bases and J by 6 bases, with 6 bases between the two germline ends. With regard to this clone: The antigen is not known.

The sequencing input was PBMCs. The chain couples TRBV10-3 to TRBJ2-1; D uncertain. The clonotype originates from a woman aged 40 to 50 in good health and CMV-seropositive. CDR3 residues: CAISESEPNEQFF. The CDR3, as DNA: TGTGCCATCAGTGAGTCCGAGCCCAATGAGCAGTTCTTC.